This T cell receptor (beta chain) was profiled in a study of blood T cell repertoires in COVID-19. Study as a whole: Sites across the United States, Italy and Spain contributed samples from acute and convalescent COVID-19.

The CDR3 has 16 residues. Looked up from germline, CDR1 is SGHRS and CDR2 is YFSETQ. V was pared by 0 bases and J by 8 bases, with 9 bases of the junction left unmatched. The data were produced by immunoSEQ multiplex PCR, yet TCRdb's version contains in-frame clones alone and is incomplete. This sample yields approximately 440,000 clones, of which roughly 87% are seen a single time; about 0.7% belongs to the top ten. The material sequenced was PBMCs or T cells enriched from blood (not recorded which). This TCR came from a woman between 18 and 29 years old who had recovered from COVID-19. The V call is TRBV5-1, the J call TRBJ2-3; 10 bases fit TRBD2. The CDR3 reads CASSLEVAGGGGTQYF. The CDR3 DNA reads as TGCGCCAGCAGCTTGGAAGTAGCGGGGGGCGGAGGTACGCAGTATTTT.